A selection of T cell receptor beta chains follows, all from one sample in a study of cytomegalovirus exposure and HLA in healthy donors. TCRdb's table, derived via immunoSEQ multiplex PCR, lists solely in-frame clones and lacks some. The ten top clones account for around 3.5%, within a sample of roughly 34,000 clones. Sequencing was done on a sample of PBMCs. The receptors were gathered from a man in his forties in good health and CMV-seronegative. Both conserved end residues are part of each CDR3. A D gene is named only where the DNA matches it firmly.

TRBD2 | TRBJ2-7 | TRBV27 | CASSLSPPSGSNYEQYF | TGTGCCAGCAGTTTATCGCCCCCTAGCGGGAGTAACTACGAGCAGTACTTC
TRBD1 | TRBJ1-5 | TRBV2 | CASSRTQGARQPQHF | TGTGCCAGCAGTCGCACGCAGGGGGCGAGGCAGCCCCAGCATTTT
TRBD2 | TRBJ2-3 | TRBV5-6 | CASKSSAASGRAGADTQYF | TGTGCCAGCAAATCCAGCGCGGCTAGCGGGAGGGCCGGCGCAGATACGCAGTATTTT
TRBD2 | TRBJ2-3 | TRBV6-4 | CASSDPSSGRAMSGTDTQYF | TGTGCCAGCAGTGACCCGTCTAGCGGGAGGGCCATGTCGGGCACAGATACGCAGTATTTT
. | TRBJ1-4 | TRBV28 | CASSSPWGEGEKLFF | TGTGCCAGCAGCTCCCCCTGGGGGGAGGGGGAAAAACTGTTTTTT
. | TRBJ1-1 | TRBV18 | CASSPSEGILIEAFF | TGTGCCAGCTCACCATCGGAGGGAATACTCATCGAAGCTTTCTTT
TRBD1 | TRBJ1-5 | TRBV19 | CASSMRQGASNQPQHF | TGTGCCAGTAGTATGAGACAGGGGGCAAGCAATCAGCCCCAGCATTTT
. | TRBJ2-5 | TRBV5-1 | CASHEVQETQYF | TGCGCCAGCCATGAGGTACAAGAGACCCAGTACTTC
TRBD1 | TRBJ2-7 | TRBV6-5 | CASAPVGQGEPRQYF | TGTGCCAGCGCTCCGGTGGGGCAGGGGGAACCCAGGCAGTACTTC
TRBD2 | TRBJ2-3 | TRBV5-4 | CASSPTSGSTDTQYF | TGTGCCAGCAGCCCGACTAGCGGGAGTACAGATACGCAGTATTTT
. | TRBJ2-1 | TRBV23-1 | CASLSDNEQFF | TGCGCCAGCCTCTCGGACAATGAGCAGTTCTTC
. | TRBJ2-1 | TRBV29-1 | CSLADNEQFF | TGCAGCCTCGCGGACAATGAGCAGTTCTTC
. | TRBJ2-3 | TRBV11-2 | CASTQTVLTDTQYF | TGTGCCAGCACCCAGACAGTTTTAACAGATACGCAGTATTTT
TRBD2 | TRBJ2-7 | TRBV6-6 | CASRPTSGTYEQYF | TGTGCCAGCAGACCGACTAGCGGGACCTACGAGCAGTACTTC
TRBD1 | TRBJ1-2 | TRBV19 | CASSITGDRGYTF | TGTGCCAGTAGTATAACAGGGGATCGCGGCTACACCTTC
. | TRBJ1-2 | TRBV7-8 | CASTRQAFNYGYTF | TGTGCCAGCACCAGACAGGCTTTTAACTATGGCTACACCTTC
. | TRBJ2-2 | TRBV27 | CASHGTNTGELFF | TGTGCCAGCCACGGTACGAACACCGGGGAGCTGTTTTTT
. | TRBJ1-5 | TRBV6-1 | CASRRDLNQPQHF | TGTGCCAGCAGAAGAGATCTCAATCAGCCCCAGCATTTT
. | TRBJ1-4 | TRBV28 | CASSFYDARQEKLFF | TGTGCCAGCAGTTTCTACGACGCTCGACAGGAAAAACTGTTTTTT
. | TRBJ2-1 | TRBV6-4 | CASSAGSYNEQFF | TGTGCCAGCAGTGCGGGCTCCTACAATGAGCAGTTCTTC
. | TRBJ2-7 | TRBV7-2 | CASSSPGVEQYF | TGTGCCAGCAGCTCTCCGGGAGTCGAGCAGTACTTC
. | TRBJ1-4 | TRBV7-6 | CASRDKLGGNEKLFF | TGTGCCAGCAGAGACAAACTCGGAGGTAATGAAAAACTGTTTTTT
. | TRBJ2-1 | TRBV4-3 | CASSQAGLLASFYNEQFF | TGCGCCAGCAGCCAAGCCGGTTTGCTAGCGTCGTTTTACAATGAGCAGTTCTTC